These 9 T cell receptor beta chains originate from one sample sequenced in a study of OX40 agonist ivuxolimab in advanced cancers. TCRdb's copy holds only in-frame clones and misses some; the assay was immunoSEQ multiplex PCR. The table shows 70,000 to 95,000 clones, with approximately 91% occurring only once. The source material was CD4+ or CD8+ T cells sorted from blood, sampled in a trial of the OX40 agonist ivuxolimab. These receptors originate from an adult with an advanced solid tumor such as melanoma, head and neck, liver or kidney cancer.

This chain uses TRBV7-2 with TRBJ1-5; the D is unclear. CDR1 and CDR2 from the germline V gene are SGHTA and FQGNSA. V was shortened by 0 bases and J by 6 bases, with 9 bases between the two germline ends. The CDR3 runs to 14 residues. Written as DNA, the CDR3 is TGTGCCAGCAGCTTAGCGGGTTTTAGTCAGCCCCAGCATTTT. Protein: CASSLAGFSQPQHF.

This rearrangement joins TRBV7-7 to TRBJ2-2; a weak D match, TRBD2 (5 bases). This CDR3 has 15 residues. CDR1 and CDR2 from the germline V gene are SSHAT and FNYEAQ (reference sequence). The CDR3 nucleotides are TGTGCTACAAGGGAATTAAGGACTTCAGCCGGGGAGCTGTTTTTT. It codes for CATRELRTSAGELFF. The whole variable domain, filled in from reference TRBV7-7 and TRBJ2-2, reads GAGVSQSPRYKVTKRGQDVTLRCDPISSHATLYWYQQALGQGPEFLTYFNYEAQPDKSGLPSDRFSAERPEGSISTLTIQRTEQRDSAMYRCATRELRTSAGELFFGEGSRLTVL.

This chain joins TRBV6-6 and TRBJ2-3, with 11 bases identical to TRBD1. The CDR3 has 16 residues. CDR1 and CDR2 (germline): MNHNY, SVGAGI (reference sequence). Trimming at V came to 5 bases and at J to 3 bases, leaving 7 bases not matched to a gene. The CDR3 nucleotides are TGTGCCAGCAGTACGCCCGGACAGGGGGCGACAGATACGCAGTATTTT. Translation gives CASSTPGQGATDTQYF.

DNA of the CDR3: TGTGCCAGCAGTGAATATGCGGATGAGCAGTTCTTC. It codes for CASSEYADEQFF. The chain couples TRBV25-1 to TRBJ2-1; D is unresolved. This CDR3 has 12 amino acids. CDR1 is MGHDK, CDR2 SYGVNS, per germline. Trimming shortened V by 0 bases and J by 8 bases, and 5 bases separated the two germline ends.

The chain is built from TRBV5-1 and TRBJ2-5; 8 bases line up with TRBD2. V dropped 4 bases and J dropped 4; count of bases not matched to a gene: 3. The germline CDR1 and CDR2 sequences are SGHRS and YFSETQ. The length of the CDR3 is 13 residues. CDR3 sequence: CASSTGGGETQYF. The CDR3 DNA reads as TGCGCCAGCAGCACGGGAGGGGGAGAGACCCAGTACTTC.

This chain uses TRBV30 with TRBJ2-7, with D possibly matching TRBD1 (6 bases). In germline, CDR1 is GTSNPN, CDR2 SVGIG (reference sequence). The length of the CDR3 is 13 residues. V was shortened by 5 bases and J by 3 bases, with 14 bases between the two germline ends. CDR3 nucleotide sequence: TGTGCCTGGGAACAGGGTCTCAGCTACGAGCAGTACTTC. The encoded protein is CAWEQGLSYEQYF.

This sequence joins TRBV5-1 and TRBJ1-3; no clear D gene. From germline, CDR1 is SGHRS and CDR2 YFSETQ. V was pared by 0 bases and J by 0 bases, with 13 bases between. This CDR3 has 17 residues. CDR3 protein: CASSLGRTDLSGNTIYF. CDR3 coding DNA: TGCGCCAGCAGCTTGGGTCGTACAGACCTCTCTGGAAACACCATATATTTT.

V gene TRBV9 combines with J gene TRBJ1-1; 9 bases align to TRBD1. Germline V gene sequence: CDR1 SGDLS, CDR2 YYNGEE. The CDR3 spans 16 residues. Trimming removed 4 bases from V and 11 bases from J; junction bases left unmatched: 18. The CDR3 reads CASSPGTPGTGTVAFF. CDR3 DNA: TGTGCCAGCAGCCCCGGAACCCCCGGGACAGGGACTGTGGCTTTCTTT.

In this sample, this clone turned up once. The V and J genes are TRBV9 and TRBJ2-5; D may match TRBD1 or TRBD2 (5 bases each). V dropped 7 bases and J dropped 5 bases, with 15 bases sitting between them. The CDR3 covers 13 residues. Germline CDR1 SGDLS, CDR2 YYNGEE. CDR3 amino acids: CASALGVEETQYF. The CDR3 DNA is TGTGCCAGCGCCCTGGGGGTTGAGGAGACCCAGTACTTC.